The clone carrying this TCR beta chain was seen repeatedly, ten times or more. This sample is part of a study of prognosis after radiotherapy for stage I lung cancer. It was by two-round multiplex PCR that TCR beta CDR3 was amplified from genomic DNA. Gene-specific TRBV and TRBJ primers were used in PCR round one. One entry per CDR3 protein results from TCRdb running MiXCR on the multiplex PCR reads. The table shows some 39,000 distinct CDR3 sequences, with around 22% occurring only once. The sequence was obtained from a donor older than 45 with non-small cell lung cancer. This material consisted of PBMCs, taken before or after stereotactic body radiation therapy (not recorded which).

The CDR3 DNA is TGCGCCAGCAGCATAACCGACAGGGGGACTGAAGCTTTCTTT. It encodes CASSITDRGTEAFF. V and J are TRBV5-1 and TRBJ1-1, with 9 nucleotides matching TRBD1. The CDR3 is made up of 14 amino acids. In germline, CDR1 is SGHRS, CDR2 YFSETQ. V shed 4 bases and J 5 bases; nucleotides not matched to a gene: 6.